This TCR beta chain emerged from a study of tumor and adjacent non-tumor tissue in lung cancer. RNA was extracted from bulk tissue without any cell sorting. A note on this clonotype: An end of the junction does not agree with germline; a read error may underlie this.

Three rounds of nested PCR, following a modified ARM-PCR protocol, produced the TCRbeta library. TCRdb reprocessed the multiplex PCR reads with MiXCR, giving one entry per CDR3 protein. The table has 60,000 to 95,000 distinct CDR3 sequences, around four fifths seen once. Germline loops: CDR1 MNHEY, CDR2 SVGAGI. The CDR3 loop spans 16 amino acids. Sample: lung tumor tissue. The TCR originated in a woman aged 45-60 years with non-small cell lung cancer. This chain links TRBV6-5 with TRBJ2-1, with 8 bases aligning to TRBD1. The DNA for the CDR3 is TGTGTCAGCAGCACAATAAGGACAGGGAAATATAATGAGCAGTTCTTC. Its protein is CVSSTIRTGKYNEQFF.